The 7 T cell receptor beta chains below come from one sample, sequenced in a study of T cell clonality in common variable immunodeficiency (dated by TCRdb to 2014 to 2015). The library relied on the immunoSEQ multiplex PCR assay. The clones in this table, taken by TCRdb from immuneACCESS, are in-frame only. Not every clone is retained; where verified, under half of the shortfall comes from an unresolved V gene, and the cause of the rest is unknown. Listed for this sample are about 34,000 clones, none observed only a single time. Of the sample, approximately 0.94% is held by the ten largest clones. The material sequenced was peripheral blood mononuclear cells. These receptors all come from a person aged 18 to 70 in good health.

This clone was counted ten times or more. With the read ending 3 residues before the CDR3 end, the germline J gene is used to fill in that end. The chain recombines TRBV30 with TRBJ1-6, with D possibly TRBD1 on 6 matching bases. CDR1 and CDR2 (germline): GTSNPN, SVGIG (reference sequence). Trimming pared 1 base from V and 6 bases from J, leaving 19 bases between. This CDR3 spans 17 amino acids. CDR3 region: CAWSGRDTSSFNSPLHF. Incomplete CDR3 DNA: TGTGCCTGGAGTGGCCGGGACACTTCAAGTTTTAATTCACCC.

This clone was counted ten times or more. From the germline J gene comes the end of the CDR3, since the read stops 3 residues before it. This chain uses TRBV2 with TRBJ2-4, with D possibly being TRBD2 (6 bases). Germline CDR1 SNHLY, CDR2 FYNNEI. V lost 3 bases and J lost 3, with 12 bases in between. CDR3 length equals 15 residues. CDR3 loop: CASSDQTRDKNIQYF. Partial CDR3 DNA: TGTGCCAGCAGTGATCAGACGCGGGACAAAAACATT.

At least ten counts were recorded for this clone. The read ends 3 residues before the CDR3 terminus; that terminus is restored from the germline J gene. This chain links TRBV20-1 with TRBJ1-1, with D hard to call. V was pared by 0 bases and J by 1 base, with 15 bases between. The CDR3 extends over 16 amino acids. Germline CDR1 and CDR2: DFQATT and SNEGSKA (reference sequence). CDR3 DNA, as far as it was read: TGCAGTGCTAGAGAGAGGTCTAGAGGCCCGAACACTGAA. Protein product: CSARERSRGPNTE. In full, the CDR3 reads CSARERSRGPNTEAFF.

This clone was seen at least ten times. The read ends 3 residues before the CDR3 terminus; that terminus is restored from the germline J gene. The chain links TRBV20-1 to TRBJ2-1, with 12 bases identical to TRBD2. CDR3 length: 14 amino acids. The germline V gene has CDR1 DFQATT and CDR2 SNEGSKA (reference sequence). J was trimmed by 6 bases and V by 6 bases; bases with no gene match: 6. CDR3 protein: CSAIGLAGSNEQFF. CDR3 DNA (partial): TGCAGTGCCATAGGACTAGCGGGGAGCAATGAG.

This clone was observed many times. With the read ending 3 residues before the CDR3 end, the germline J gene is used to fill in that end. The gene calls are TRBV7-9 and TRBJ2-7; 9 positions match TRBD1. The junction had 2 bases not matched to a gene; V was cut back by 0 bases and J by 5 bases. Per the germline V gene, CDR1 is SEHNR and CDR2 is FQNEAQ (reference sequence). The CDR3 covers 14 residues. The CDR3 protein is CASSLAGTGHEQYF. The DNA read from the CDR3 is TGTGCCAGCAGCTTAGCTGGGACAGGGCACGAG.

This clone was counted many times. The CDR3 bases that were read are TGTGCCAGCAGCTTTCGAAGCTACCCTAACTATGGC. Translating gives CASSFRSYPNYG. The complete CDR3 reads CASSFRSYPNYGYTF. The rearrangement links TRBV7-9 to TRBJ1-2, with no clear D. The read ends 3 residues before the CDR3 terminus; that terminus is restored from the germline J gene. The length of the CDR3 is 15 residues. Looked up from germline, CDR1 is SEHNR and CDR2 is FQNEAQ (reference sequence). The ends were cut back, 3 bases at V and 0 bases at J, with 11 bases in the middle.

This clone was found many times. From the germline J gene comes the end of the CDR3, since the read stops 3 residues before it. V and J are TRBV5-4 and TRBJ2-5; no reliable D call. The CDR3 length is 15 residues. Between the trimmed V and J ends, which lost 6 bases and 1 base, there was a span of 16 bases. CDR1 is SGHNT and CDR2 is YYREEE in the germline V gene (reference sequence). CDR3 loop: CASTPKLGSQETQYF. CDR3 DNA, as far as it was read: TGTGCCAGCACCCCTAAGTTGGGCAGCCAAGAGACC.